The 19 T cell receptor beta chains reported below all come from one sample, sequenced in a study of shared clonotypes between healthy human individuals. The protocol was immunoSEQ multiplex PCR, while the TCRdb copy is restricted to in-frame clones and leaves out a portion. The repertoire holds millions of clones, with over 85% as singletons. The sample consisted of naive CD4+ T cells sorted from blood. As for subset: CD45RA+ positively selected. The receptors stem from a man younger than 35 in good health.

The chain uses TRBV5-1 and TRBJ2-7, with 8 bases identical to TRBD2. This CDR3 has 15 amino acids. Germline V CDR1 and CDR2: SGHRS, YFSETQ. Trimming took 0 bases from V and 4 from J; bases not matched to a gene: 6. CDR3 region: CASSLAVAGIYEQYF. CDR3 bases: TGCGCCAGCAGCTTGGCCGTAGCGGGGATATACGAGCAGTACTTC.

The chain is built from TRBV19 and TRBJ1-5; D possibly corresponds to TRBD1 (5 bases). CDR1 and CDR2 from the germline V gene are LNHDA and SQIVND (reference sequence). V was trimmed by 7 bases and J by 2 bases, leaving 18 bases between them. This CDR3 spans 16 amino acids. The CDR3 DNA sequence: TGTGCCAGTATGATCGGGAGGGGAAAGGGCAATCAGCCCCAGCATTTT. This sequence encodes CASMIGRGKGNQPQHF.

The CDR3 protein is CASSSLVGGETQYF. The CDR3 DNA reads TGTGCCAGCAGCTCCCTAGTGGGAGGAGAGACCCAGTACTTC. The genes are TRBV7-2 and TRBJ2-5, with D possibly TRBD2 on 6 matching bases. CDR3 length: 14 amino acids. Trimming removed 4 bases at V and 4 bases at J, with 13 bases between. From germline, CDR1 is SGHTA and CDR2 FQGNSA.

This clone appeared a single time. The chain is built from TRBV18 and TRBJ1-2, with D possibly matching TRBD1 (6 bases). CDR1 KGHSH and CDR2 LQKENI come from the germline V gene. The CDR3 runs 14 residues. V lost 8 bases and J 3 bases, leaving 16 bases between the germline ends. The DNA for the CDR3 is TGTGCCAGCCGTATGGGGGGCAAAGACTATGGCTACACCTTC. Its translation: CASRMGGKDYGYTF.

The rearrangement uses TRBV7-9 and TRBJ2-2; D ambiguous. Germline V gene sequence: CDR1 SEHNR, CDR2 FQNEAQ (reference sequence). Trimming pared 5 bases from V and 7 bases from J, leaving 14 bases between. This CDR3 region has 14 residues. This CDR3 is CASSPRAQSGELFF. The CDR3 DNA follows: TGTGCCAGCAGCCCTAGAGCCCAGAGCGGGGAGCTGTTTTTT.

V usage is TRBV7-8 and J usage is TRBJ2-1; D call uncertain. Germline V CDR1 and CDR2: SGHVS, FQNEAQ. The CDR3 sequence is 13 residues long. V was pared by 3 bases and J by 6 bases, with 9 bases between. The CDR3 coding sequence is TGTGCCAGCAGCTTCGATCCAGCCAATGAGCAGTTCTTC. It translates to CASSFDPANEQFF.

The chain combines TRBV6-4 with TRBJ1-3; no definite D call. CDR1 and CDR2 (germline): MRHNA, SNTAGT. This CDR3 region has 15 residues. Trimming cost V 10 bases and J 0 bases, with 16 bases left between them. Here the CDR3 DNA reads TGTGCCATCCCGAAGGGCACTAGCTCTGGAAACACCATATATTTT. Residues: CAIPKGTSSGNTIYF.

The gene calls are TRBV5-6 and TRBJ2-3; D is undetermined. Germline CDR1 is SGHDT and CDR2 is YYEEEE. V dropped 1 base and J dropped 1 base, with 16 bases sitting between them. This CDR3 has 17 residues. The CDR3 sequence: CASSLRLTGSGTDTQYF. The CDR3 nucleotides read TGTGCCAGCAGCTTGCGGTTAACGGGTTCTGGCACAGATACGCAGTATTTT.

This clone came up once. The same CDR3 can be traced to other DNA sequences in this sample. This chain uses TRBV18 with TRBJ2-2, with 7 bases that match TRBD1. This CDR3 has 15 residues. V was pared by 2 bases and J by 2 bases, with 2 bases of the junction left unmatched. Germline values: CDR1 KGHSH, CDR2 LQKENI. This CDR3 reads CASSPTGVNTGELFF. Here the CDR3 DNA reads TGTGCCAGCTCACCAACAGGGGTCAACACCGGGGAGCTGTTTTTT.

The chain couples TRBV25-1 to TRBJ1-2; D unclear. The CDR3 totals 12 residues. Germline CDR1 is MGHDK and CDR2 is SYGVNS. Trimming pared 3 bases from V and 8 bases from J, leaving 10 bases between. The CDR3 reads CASSDPPKGYTF. The CDR3 DNA is TGTGCCAGCAGTGACCCCCCCAAGGGCTACACCTTC.

The CDR3 sequence: CASSLVQGEKLFF. CDR3 nucleotides: TGTGCCAGCAGCTTGGTACAGGGGGAAAAACTGTTTTTT. V is TRBV5-4 and J is TRBJ1-4, with 7 bases that match TRBD1. CDR1 and CDR2 (germline): SGHNT, YYREEE (reference sequence). Germline trimming cut 0 bases from V and 8 bases from J; bases unmatched to any gene: 1. This CDR3 is 13 amino acids long.

A single count supports this clone. J is TRBJ1-1 and V is TRBV5-1; possible D gene TRBD1, 6 bases. This CDR3 contains 16 residues. V was pared by 4 bases and J by 0 bases, with 16 bases between. Germline values: CDR1 SGHRS, CDR2 YFSETQ. The CDR3 DNA is TGCGCCAGCAGCCCCCTTGGACAGATGATGAACACTGAAGCTTTCTTT. This encodes CASSPLGQMMNTEAFF.

The chain combines TRBV10-3 with TRBJ2-5, with 8 bases fitting TRBD2. Germline V gene lookup returns CDR1 ENHRY and CDR2 SYGVKD. V gave up 2 bases and J gave up 3 bases; unmatched junction bases: 8. The CDR3 is 16 amino acids. The CDR3 DNA reads as TGTGCCATCAGTGAGGCGTTGGCGGGAGGTGAAGAGACCCAGTACTTC. Translated: CAISEALAGGEETQYF.

J is TRBJ1-1 and V is TRBV2, with D perhaps TRBD1 (5 bases). The CDR3 contains 15 residues. Germline lookup yields CDR1 SNHLY and CDR2 FYNNEI. Trimming shortened V by 4 bases and J by 5 bases, and 17 bases separated the two germline ends. This chain's CDR3 is CASSAQGPRVTEAFF. Written as DNA, the CDR3 is TGTGCCAGCAGTGCCCAGGGCCCGCGGGTAACTGAAGCTTTCTTT. Variable domain in full (rest from reference TRBV2 and TRBJ1-1): EPEVTQTPSHQVTQMGQEVILRCVPISNHLYFYWYRQILGQKVEFLVSFYNNEISEKSEIFDDQFSVERPDGSNFTLKIRSTKLEDSAMYFCASSAQGPRVTEAFFGQGTRLTVV.

The rearrangement links TRBV7-9 to TRBJ1-5; weak D call: TRBD1 (6 bases). This CDR3 is built from 15 residues. Germline values: CDR1 SEHNR, CDR2 FQNEAQ (reference sequence). V gave up 3 bases and J gave up 4 bases, with 13 bases separating them. CDR3 DNA sequence: TGTGCCAGCAGCTTCGGGGGGGCAGCAAATCAGCCCCAGCATTTT. Its protein product is CASSFGGAANQPQHF.

A word on this clone: Other DNA sequences of this sample code for an identical CDR3. The rearrangement links TRBV27 to TRBJ2-1, with D perhaps matching TRBD1 (5 bases). The V gene's germline CDR1 is MNHEY and CDR2 SMNVEV (reference sequence). Trimming pared 8 bases from V and 3 bases from J, leaving 8 bases between. The CDR3 totals 12 residues. The CDR3 protein is CASRDSYNEQFF. CDR3 in DNA: TGTGCCAGCCGCGACAGCTACAATGAGCAGTTCTTC.

This chain connects TRBV7-2 to TRBJ1-4; 7 bases map to TRBD1. Per germline, CDR1 SGHTA and CDR2 FQGNSA. V lost 4 bases to trimming and J lost 8 bases; unmatched junction nucleotides: 4. The CDR3 sequence is 13 residues long. CDR3 coding DNA: TGTGCCAGCAGCTCACAGGGGCTGGAAAAACTGTTTTTT. It codes for CASSSQGLEKLFF.

This sequence joins TRBV5-1 and TRBJ2-1, with 14 bases that match TRBD2. Trimming cost V 4 bases and J 8 bases; bases outside gene matches: 5. The V gene's germline CDR1 is SGHRS and CDR2 YFSETQ. The CDR3 contains 15 residues. CDR3 nucleotides: TGCGCCAGCAGCCCGACTAGCGGGAGGGCCGATGAGCAGTTCTTC. Amino acids: CASSPTSGRADEQFF.

A single count supports this clone. The chain recombines TRBV10-3 with TRBJ2-1, with 11 bases lining up with TRBD2. The germline V gene has CDR1 ENHRY and CDR2 SYGVKD. Trimming at V came to 0 bases and at J to 9 bases, leaving 10 bases not matched to a gene. This CDR3 has 17 amino acids. CDR3 in amino acids: CAISESQGSGGATEQFF. In DNA form, the CDR3 reads TGTGCCATCAGTGAGTCTCAGGGTAGCGGGGGGGCCACTGAGCAGTTCTTC.